The present entry profiles one TCR beta chain with its context. This entry belongs to a study of blood T cell repertoires in COVID-19. Whole-study context: The origin of the acute and convalescent COVID-19 samples was the United States, Italy and Spain.

Generated by immunoSEQ multiplex PCR, the TCRdb table keeps only in-frame clones and is missing some. The sample gives approximately 250,000 clones, about 83% of which show up once; 1.5% is in the top ten. Trimming cost V 6 bases and J 2 bases; bases outside gene matches: 8. CDR3 size: 16 residues. The germline gives CDR1 SNHLY, CDR2 FYNNEI. The rearrangement links TRBV2 to TRBJ2-7; 12 bases are a match to TRBD2. Sequenced material: peripheral blood. The receptor was isolated from a woman in her 40s who had recovered from COVID-19. The CDR3: CASSHPGLAGPYEQYF. The CDR3 DNA reads TGTGCCAGCAGCCACCCCGGACTAGCGGGACCCTACGAGCAGTACTTC.